A single sample is the source of the 26 T cell receptor beta chains below, sequenced in a study of blood T cell repertoires in COVID-19. The data were produced by immunoSEQ multiplex PCR, yet TCRdb's version contains in-frame clones alone and is incomplete. The sample has about 82,000 clones, around 89% seen once. Source material: PBMCs or T cells enriched from blood (not recorded which). These receptor sequences come from a woman aged 50 to 60 with acute COVID-19.

This chain joins TRBV11-3 and TRBJ2-7; possible D gene TRBD2, 5 bases. The CDR3 is 15 amino acids. Trimming left V 5 bases short and J 1 base short, with 15 bases between. CDR1 and CDR2 from the germline V gene are SGHNT and YENEEA. DNA for the CDR3: TGTGCCAGCAGCGGCCACCGGGGTTTTTCCTACGAGCAGTACTTC. Amino acids: CASSGHRGFSYEQYF.

This chain joins TRBV19 and TRBJ1-6; D remains unclear. Per the germline V gene, CDR1 is LNHDA and CDR2 is SQIVND (reference sequence). The CDR3 covers 16 residues. Trimming left V 3 bases short and J 0 bases short, with 9 bases between. The CDR3 reads CASSIQRSSYNSPLHF. CDR3 sequence (DNA): TGTGCCAGTAGTATCCAGAGGAGCTCCTATAATTCACCCCTCCACTTT.

The rearrangement uses TRBV4-3 and TRBJ2-1; 11 bases fit TRBD2. Germline V gives CDR1 LGHNA, CDR2 YSLEER. This CDR3 spans 15 amino acids. V was pared by 4 bases and J by 6 bases, with 5 bases of the junction left unmatched. Here the CDR3 reads CASSLVAGGPNEQFF. DNA of the CDR3: TGCGCCAGCAGCCTCGTAGCGGGGGGGCCCAATGAGCAGTTCTTC.

The chain recombines TRBV18 with TRBJ2-7; D remains unclear. Germline-derived CDR1 and CDR2 are KGHSH and LQKENI. The CDR3 has 13 residues. V was clipped by 2 bases and J by 9 bases, with 14 bases between them. The CDR3 coding sequence is TGTGCCAGCTCACCAGAGCTCCATCAGGCGCAGTACTTC. Translation gives CASSPELHQAQYF.

The V and J genes are TRBV19 and TRBJ2-2, with a weak D call TRBD1 (6 bases). There are 14 residues in the CDR3. Trimming pared 8 bases from V and 4 bases from J, leaving 14 bases between. Germline V gene sequence: CDR1 LNHDA, CDR2 SQIVND (reference sequence). The CDR3 is CASRQVVSTGELFF. The CDR3 DNA sequence: TGTGCCAGTCGACAGGTAGTCAGCACCGGGGAGCTGTTTTTT.

This clone occurred once. The chain has TRBV10-3 and TRBJ2-3; 8 nucleotides match TRBD2. The CDR3 length is 14 residues. The ends lost 4 bases at V and 1 base at J; junction bases unmatched: 1. Germline V gene lookup returns CDR1 ENHRY and CDR2 SYGVKD. The CDR3 DNA reads TGTGCCATCAGTGGGCGGGAGGGCACAGATACGCAGTATTTT. It is translated as CAISGREGTDTQYF.

The gene calls are TRBV7-3 and TRBJ1-1; 8 bases are a match to TRBD1. The V and J ends lost 0 bases and 4 bases, in that order; junction bases with no gene match: 1. The CDR3 runs 14 residues. Germline V gene lookup returns CDR1 SGHTA and CDR2 FQGTGA. CDR3 sequence (DNA): TGTGCCAGCAGCTTAACGGGGACAGGCACTGAAGCTTTCTTT. Its protein is CASSLTGTGTEAFF.

This chain joins TRBV27 and TRBJ2-1; 10 nucleotides match TRBD2. Trimming cost V 6 bases and J 4 bases; bases outside gene matches: 6. CDR3 length equals 15 residues. The germline V gene has CDR1 MNHEY and CDR2 SMNVEV (reference sequence). CDR3 nucleotides: TGTGCCAGCAGAACTAGCGGGAAACATTACAATGAGCAGTTCTTC. It translates to CASRTSGKHYNEQFF.

The chain couples TRBV12-3 or TRBV12-4 to TRBJ1-1; 7 bases fit TRBD1. The CDR3 totals 13 residues. The V gene end was trimmed by 6 bases and the J gene end by 8 bases; junction bases not matched to a gene: 9. The chain's CDR3 is CASSPRRTGEAFF. The DNA for the CDR3 is TGTGCCAGCAGCCCCAGACGGACAGGAGAAGCTTTCTTT.

The chain employs TRBV29-1 and TRBJ1-1, with D unresolved. Germline V CDR1 and CDR2: SQVTM, ANQGSEA. Trimming removed 6 bases from V and 6 bases from J, with 20 bases in between. The CDR3 loop spans 14 amino acids. The CDR3: CSVDIRAGRAEAFF. CDR3 bases: TGCAGCGTGGATATCCGGGCCGGGCGGGCTGAAGCTTTCTTT.

A single count supports this clone. This chain links TRBV19 with TRBJ2-2, with 9 bases matching TRBD1. With V trimmed by 8 bases and J by 6 bases, 7 bases remained unmatched. The CDR3 has 14 amino acids. The germline gives CDR1 LNHDA, CDR2 SQIVND (reference sequence). CDR3 residues: CASGRDREAGELFF. CDR3 DNA: TGTGCCAGTGGGCGGGACAGGGAGGCCGGGGAGCTGTTTTTT.

J is TRBJ2-5 and V is TRBV11-1; TRBD2 might be the D (5 bases). The germline V gene encodes CDR1 SGHAT and CDR2 FQDESV (reference sequence). V lost 1 base to trimming and J lost 7 bases, with 10 bases between them. The CDR3 contains 13 residues. The chain's CDR3 is CASSLVRAGTQYF. The CDR3 bases are TGTGCCAGCAGCTTAGTGAGGGCGGGGACCCAGTACTTC.

This chain joins TRBV9 and TRBJ2-3; D remains ambiguous. The CDR3 totals 15 residues. V lost 4 bases, J lost 2 bases, and 14 bases lay in between. Germline CDR1 SGDLS, CDR2 YYNGEE. In nucleotides, the CDR3 is TGTGCCAGCAGCTCCGGGTCCGGCATCACAGATACGCAGTATTTT. This translates into CASSSGSGITDTQYF.

The chain joins TRBV7-3 to TRBJ2-1; 11 bases match TRBD2. The germline V gene encodes CDR1 SGHTA and CDR2 FQGTGA. V was clipped by 2 bases and J by 7 bases; unmatched bases: 13. The CDR3 sequence is 18 residues long. The CDR3 region is CASSLRVLDSGRDNEQFF. The CDR3 DNA reads as TGTGCCAGCAGCTTACGGGTTTTGGATAGCGGGAGGGATAATGAGCAGTTCTTC. The full variable domain, with the rest looked up from reference TRBV7-3 and TRBJ2-1, is GAGVSQTPSNKVTEKGKYVELRCDPISGHTALYWYRQSLGQGPEFLIYFQGTGAADDSGLPNDRFFAVRPEGSVSTLKIQRTERGDSAVYLCASSLRVLDSGRDNEQFFGPGTRLTVL.

This chain uses TRBV5-1 with TRBJ1-5, with TRBD1 identical over 7 bases. This CDR3 spans 16 amino acids. V trimming: 3 bases; J trimming: 3 bases; junction bases outside the gene matches: 9. Germline values: CDR1 SGHRS, CDR2 YFSETQ. CDR3 coding DNA: TGCGCCAGCAGCTGGGGTGACAGGGCGAACAATCAGCCCCAGCATTTT. Translated, it gives CASSWGDRANNQPQHF.

This chain links TRBV7-6 with TRBJ2-2; D uncertain. Germline V gene lookup returns CDR1 SGHVS and CDR2 FNYEAQ. Trimming removed 5 bases at V and 6 bases at J, with 16 bases between. The length of the CDR3 is 15 residues. For the CDR3, the DNA is TGTGCCAGCAGCCGCATACGGGTTCGGGCCGGGGAGCTGTTTTTT. Protein sequence: CASSRIRVRAGELFF.

The chain uses TRBV4-2 and TRBJ2-1; D not certain. Per germline, CDR1 LGHNA and CDR2 YNFKEQ. The CDR3 is 12 residues long. Trimming stripped 2 bases from V and 8 bases from J, with 7 bases between. The CDR3 spells CASSQNSDEQFF. CDR3 DNA: TGTGCCAGCAGCCAAAACTCGGATGAGCAGTTCTTC.

The V gene is TRBV7-3, the J gene TRBJ2-1; D call uncertain. The germline V gene has CDR1 SGHTA and CDR2 FQGTGA. Trimming removed 5 bases from V and 0 bases from J, with 17 bases in between. The CDR3 is made up of 17 amino acids. CDR3 nucleotide sequence: TGTGCCAGCAGCCAAGATTATGGCCCCCTCTCCTACAATGAGCAGTTCTTC. It yields the protein CASSQDYGPLSYNEQFF.

J is TRBJ2-3 and V is TRBV28; 11 bases align to TRBD2. Germline V gene lookup returns CDR1 MDHEN and CDR2 SYDVKM. The CDR3 is 16 residues long. The V segment lost 7 bases and the J segment 0 bases; nucleotides outside the gene matches: 6. The CDR3 DNA is TGTGCCAGCACCCAGGGACTAGCGGCTAGCACAGATACGCAGTATTTT. Protein: CASTQGLAASTDTQYF.

J is TRBJ2-3 and V is TRBV19, with 8 bases fitting TRBD2. The CDR3 is made up of 15 amino acids. With 3 bases clipped from V and 6 bases from J, the junction kept 8 bases outside the gene matches. Germline loops: CDR1 LNHDA, CDR2 SQIVND (reference sequence). CDR3 bases: TGTGCCAGTAGTATTACCAGCGGGAGAGGGGATACGCAGTATTTT. Its translation is CASSITSGRGDTQYF.

The CDR3 region is CASSRGDRGRDTQYF. The CDR3 DNA reads as TGTGCCAGCAGCCGGGGGGACAGGGGGCGAGATACGCAGTATTTT. This rearrangement joins TRBV27 to TRBJ2-3; 12 bases are shared with TRBD1. V lost 6 bases to trimming and J lost 5 bases; unmatched junction nucleotides: 6. Germline-derived CDR1 and CDR2 are MNHEY and SMNVEV (reference sequence). The CDR3 spans 15 residues.

CDR3 residues: CASKLESQETQYF. CDR3 bases: TGTGCCAGCAAGTTAGAAAGCCAAGAGACCCAGTACTTC. J is TRBJ2-5 and V is TRBV2; D ambiguous. V was pared by 7 bases and J by 1 base, with 10 bases between. This CDR3 comprises 13 residues. The germline V gene encodes CDR1 SNHLY and CDR2 FYNNEI.

This chain joins TRBV7-9 and TRBJ1-4; TRBD1 matches at 7 bases. CDR1 SEHNR and CDR2 FQNEAQ come from the germline V gene (reference sequence). There are 15 residues in the CDR3. V lost 5 bases and J lost 3; bases outside the gene matches: 6. The CDR3 DNA sequence: TGTGCCAGCAGCCGCGACAGGGTGGCTAATGAAAAACTGTTTTTT. Its protein is CASSRDRVANEKLFF.

This chain uses TRBV4-2 with TRBJ1-3; 11 bases map to TRBD1. Germline assignment: CDR1 LGHNA and CDR2 YNFKEQ. J was trimmed by 5 bases and V by 0 bases; bases with no gene match: 3. CDR3 length equals 16 residues. The CDR3 DNA is TGTGCCAGCAGCCAAGATGGACAGGGGGCGAGAAACACCATATATTTT. It is translated as CASSQDGQGARNTIYF.

V gene TRBV5-6 combines with J gene TRBJ2-1; no clear D gene. Per germline, CDR1 SGHDT and CDR2 YYEEEE. Trimming cost V 0 bases and J 0 bases, with 7 bases left between them. The length of the CDR3 is 15 residues. The CDR3 coding sequence is TGTGCCAGCAGCTTGGGTCAGGTCTCCTACAATGAGCAGTTCTTC. Amino acids: CASSLGQVSYNEQFF.

This chain connects TRBV6-2 or TRBV6-3 to TRBJ1-1; perhaps TRBD1 as D (6 bases). V was trimmed by 2 bases and J by 5 bases, leaving 12 bases between them. There are 14 residues in the CDR3. Per the germline V gene, CDR1 is MNHEY and CDR2 is SVGEGT. Written as DNA, the CDR3 is TGTGCCAGCAGTTACACGCCAGGGGAAACTGAAGCTTTCTTT. It codes for CASSYTPGETEAFF.